This T cell receptor (beta chain) stems from a study of Graves' ophthalmopathy and Graves' hyperthyroidism. Across the whole study: Sampling took place at initial diagnosis, with peripheral blood obtained before any treatment.

Findings of the study overall: In blood appeared most of the expanded thyroid clonotypes whose frequency exceeded 0.001.

Beta-chain TCR CDR3 regions were amplified from RNA transcripts. First-round RT-PCR employed HTBI primers, with a second-round multiplex PCR after it. TCRdb processed the multiplex PCR reads anew with MiXCR; each CDR3 protein has one entry. This sample has fewer than 600,000 distinct CDR3 sequences, with around 15% found just once. Note on this clonotype: The antigen is not known.

The CDR3 runs 15 residues. V shed 0 bases, J shed 6 bases, and the junction held 4 bases outside the gene matches. Per germline, CDR1 LNHDA and CDR2 SQIVND (reference sequence). Exclusion covered patients with other autoimmune diseases or uncontrolled infections (as well as pregnancy or lactation). Specimen: blood. The source of this sequence is a woman aged 25 to 45 with Graves' ophthalmopathy. This rearrangement joins TRBV19 to TRBJ1-5, with 8 bases that match TRBD1. CDR3 amino acids: CASSIEAGGPQPQHF. Here the CDR3 DNA reads TGTGCCAGTAGTATAGAGGCAGGGGGCCCTCAGCCCCAGCATTTT. Combining the CDR3 with reference TRBV19 and TRBJ1-5 gives the whole variable domain DGGITQSPKYLFRKEGQNVTLSCEQNLNHDAMYWYRQDPGQGLRLIYYSQIVNDFQKGDIAEGYSVSREKKESFPLTVTSAQKNPTAFYLCASSIEAGGPQPQHFGDGTRLSIL.